This T cell receptor beta chain was observed in a study of tumor-infiltrating lymphocytes in primary liver carcinoma. About the research overall: The neoplasms were of stage T1-T3 N0M0, with dimensions of about 4.2 to 10 cm across. Overall study findings and caveats: The study found a significantly higher top-250-clone fraction in tumors than in blood (p = 0.039).

Starting material for RNA and DNA co-extraction consisted of roughly 20-34 mg of unsorted bulk tissue. This CDR3 has 14 amino acids. Germline V gene data show CDR1 as LNHDA and CDR2 as SQIVND (reference sequence). The V gene end was trimmed by 3 bases and the J gene end by 2 bases; junction bases not matched to a gene: 4. A primer in the constant region served to generate TCR beta cDNA from 450 to 600 ng of total RNA. Libraries for TCR beta were built through three nested multiplex PCR rounds, which together made up a slightly modified ARM-PCR procedure. Investigators reported that the first two PCR rounds, at roughly 11 cycles each, used TRBV1-TRBV30 forward primers with a C-beta reverse primer. TCRdb fed the multiplex PCR reads into MiXCR, producing one record per CDR3 protein. Found here are 95,000 to 100,000 distinct CDR3 sequences, under 70% of them singletons; the top ten hold 9.5% to 15%. As concerns this clonotype: What it binds is not known.

The chain combines TRBV19 with TRBJ2-7; 7 nucleotides agree with TRBD2. The source material was liver tumor tissue from sampling region 2. Subset specified: tumor region T2, inferior pole. The source of this sequence is an older woman with primary liver carcinoma and hepatitis B virus infection. This chain's CDR3 is CASSIGGGTYEQYF. Here the CDR3 DNA reads TGTGCCAGTAGTATTGGGGGGGGAACCTACGAGCAGTACTTC. The full variable domain, rest sourced from reference TRBV19 and TRBJ2-7, is DGGITQSPKYLFRKEGQNVTLSCEQNLNHDAMYWYRQDPGQGLRLIYYSQIVNDFQKGDIAEGYSVSREKKESFPLTVTSAQKNPTAFYLCASSIGGGTYEQYFGPGTRLTVT.